The rows below give T cell receptor beta chains drawn from one sample of a study of technical replicates of blood from a few donors. Produced via immunoSEQ multiplex PCR; TCRdb's table is partial and in-frame only. The sample includes around 85,000 clones, 90% to 95% of them seen just once. The sequencing sample was made of T cells isolated from PBMCs. These receptors originate from a human donor in good health. Both conserved end residues are part of each CDR3. The D gene is left open where the match is weak. Some rows mark clone size as missing; the rest say once, few, many or name a class of expanded clone.

D gene,clone size,J gene,CDR3 length,V gene,CDR3 DNA,CDR3 protein
TRBD1,.,TRBJ1-1,14,TRBV5-4,TGTGCCAGCAGCTACGACAGGGCTTGGACTGAAGCTTTCTTT,CASSYDRAWTEAFF
.,.,TRBJ2-2,12,TRBV9,TGTGCCAGCACCGGAGGGGACGGGGAGCTGTTTTTT,CASTGGDGELFF
TRBD1,once,TRBJ2-4,18,TRBV15,TGTGCCACCAGCAGAGGGGACAGGGACGAACTAGCCAAAAACATTCAGTACTTC,CATSRGDRDELAKNIQYF
.,.,TRBJ1-6,14,TRBV27,TGTGCCAGCAGTTCGGGTGTCTATAATTCACCCCTCCACTTT,CASSSGVYNSPLHF
.,.,TRBJ1-1,14,TRBV30,TGTGCCTGGCAAGTCCCAACAGGGAATACTGAAGCTTTCTTT,CAWQVPTGNTEAFF
TRBD1,.,TRBJ1-4,15,TRBV6-1,TGTGCCAGCAGAGGGGCGACAGGGGTCAGGGAAAAACTGTTTTTT,CASRGATGVREKLFF
TRBD1,once,TRBJ2-7,15,TRBV7-2,TGTGCCAGCAGCCCGGGACAGGGTAAGGGTTCCGAGCAGTACTTC,CASSPGQGKGSEQYF
TRBD2,.,TRBJ2-7,17,TRBV4-2,TGTGCCAGCAGCCAAGTAGTGGCGGGAGGGCCCGTTTACGAGCAGTACTTC,CASSQVVAGGPVYEQYF
.,.,TRBJ1-1,15,TRBV6-1,TGTGCCAGCACCGTCGGAGGGGCCCAGAACACTGAAGCTTTCTTT,CASTVGGAQNTEAFF
.,.,TRBJ1-1,13,TRBV5-5,TGTGCCAGCAGCTCTGGACAGCTCGGTGAAGCTTTCTTT,CASSSGQLGEAFF
.,.,TRBJ2-7,14,TRBV11-2,TGTGCCAGCAGCTTAGGGCGGGACGGCTACGAGCAGTACTTC,CASSLGRDGYEQYF
.,.,TRBJ1-1,14,TRBV15,TGTGCCACCAGCAGAGGACTGAAAAACACTGAAGCTTTCTTT,CATSRGLKNTEAFF
TRBD1,.,TRBJ2-7,15,TRBV6-1,TGTGCCAGCAGTCGATTCCGGGACAGTAGCTACGAGCAGTACTTC,CASSRFRDSSYEQYF
.,.,TRBJ2-7,16,TRBV5-1,TGCGCCAGCAGCCTCGGGACCTGGGACAACTCCTACGAGCAGTACTTC,CASSLGTWDNSYEQYF
.,.,TRBJ1-1,13,TRBV7-3,TGTGCCAGCAGCTTAGAGAGATTCACTGAAGCTTTCTTT,CASSLERFTEAFF
.,.,TRBJ2-1,15,TRBV2,TGTGCCAGCAGTGCCCCCTGGGGGCGAGCTAATGAGCAGTTCTTC,CASSAPWGRANEQFF
.,.,TRBJ2-1,16,TRBV5-1,TGCGCCAGCAGCCCCACCCCGAGCGCTGCCAACAATGAGCAGTTCTTC,CASSPTPSAANNEQFF
TRBD1,.,TRBJ2-1,17,TRBV27,TGTGCCAGCAGTTTATGGTATAGGACAGGGGAGAAAAATGAGCAGTTCTTC,CASSLWYRTGEKNEQFF
TRBD1,once,TRBJ1-4,15,TRBV6-5,TGTGCCACCCGGGACAGGGGAACGACTAATGAAAAACTGTTTTTT,CATRDRGTTNEKLFF
.,.,TRBJ2-7,14,TRBV19,TGTGCCAGTAGTATCGACAGTACCACCTACGAGCAGTACTTC,CASSIDSTTYEQYF
.,once,TRBJ1-2,18,TRBV7-9,TGTGCCAGCAGCTTGGAGGCGCATAGCAGGAGAGAACTATGGGGCTACACCTTC,CASSLEAHSRRELWGYTF
TRBD1,.,TRBJ1-5,14,TRBV19,TGTGCCAGTAGTACCGGGACAGGTTATCAGCCCCAGCATTTT,CASSTGTGYQPQHF
.,.,TRBJ1-2,16,TRBV19,TGTGCCAGTAGTATAGGGGGCGGGGGACGTAACTATGGCTACACCTTC,CASSIGGGGRNYGYTF
.,.,TRBJ1-1,15,TRBV28,TGTGCCAGCAGCCCTGACACCGGGAAGAACACTGAAGCTTTCTTT,CASSPDTGKNTEAFF
.,.,TRBJ1-6,14,TRBV6-1,TGTGCCAGCACCATATCCGGGACATTGTCACCCCTCCACTTT,CASTISGTLSPLHF
.,.,TRBJ2-7,12,TRBV7-9,TGTGCCAGCAGCCCGGAGGATTTAGAGCAGTACTTC,CASSPEDLEQYF
.,.,TRBJ2-1,14,TRBV19,TGTGCCAGTACGATCGGGGGACAGTCATGGGGGCAGTTCTTC,CASTIGGQSWGQFF
.,.,TRBJ1-1,13,TRBV29-1,TGCAGCGTTGAAGGGCGGATGAACACTGAAGCTTTCTTT,CSVEGRMNTEAFF
.,.,TRBJ2-7,13,TRBV7-3,TGTGCCAGCAGCCGGGACAAAACCTACGAGCAGTACTTC,CASSRDKTYEQYF
.,.,TRBJ1-6,15,TRBV6-1,TGTGCCAGCAGTGAAGCGCGAGTTTTCTATTCACCCCTCCACTTT,CASSEARVFYSPLHF
.,.,TRBJ2-7,17,TRBV7-2,TGTGCCAGCACCTCCGTGGACTATCATAGGGATTACTACGAGCAGTACTTC,CASTSVDYHRDYYEQYF
.,.,TRBJ1-2,16,TRBV4-1,TGCGCCAGCAGCCAAGTCGAGGGAACTCTCGGCTATGGCTACACCTTC,CASSQVEGTLGYGYTF
.,.,TRBJ2-2,13,TRBV9,TGTGCCAGCAGTCCCAGAGAGGGCGGGGAGCTGTTTTTT,CASSPREGGELFF
.,.,TRBJ2-7,14,TRBV4-1,TGCGCCAGCAGCCAATCGGGTCTCTTCTACGAGCAGTACTTC,CASSQSGLFYEQYF
.,.,TRBJ2-5,14,TRBV27,TGTGCCAGCAGTTTATCAGACTACCAAGAGACCCAGTACTTC,CASSLSDYQETQYF
.,.,TRBJ2-5,14,TRBV5-4,TGTGCCAGCAGCCCCCTCGTAAATCGGGAGACCCAGTACTTC,CASSPLVNRETQYF
.,once,TRBJ1-1,13,TRBV29-1,TGCAGCGTTTGGGAGGGCGCAGCGCCTGAAGCTTTCTTT,CSVWEGAAPEAFF
TRBD2,.,TRBJ2-1,13,TRBV19,TGTGCCAGTAGCGGGACTAGCGGGATTGAGCAGTTCTTC,CASSGTSGIEQFF
.,.,TRBJ2-3,15,TRBV5-1,TGCGCCAGCAGCTTGGGTGGCCTGCACACAGATACGCAGTATTTT,CASSLGGLHTDTQYF
.,.,TRBJ2-1,16,TRBV9,TGTGCCAGCAGCGTATGGGGCAGAGCCTCCTACAATGAGCAGTTCTTC,CASSVWGRASYNEQFF
.,.,TRBJ1-1,14,TRBV29-1,TGCAGCGTTGAGAACCAGGGGATGACCACTGAAGCTTTCTTT,CSVENQGMTTEAFF
TRBD1,.,TRBJ2-2,14,TRBV2,TGTGCCAGCAGTGTACAGGGGGACACCGGGGAGCTGTTTTTT,CASSVQGDTGELFF
.,once,TRBJ2-3,14,TRBV29-1,TGCAGCGTTGATTCTGGCGGCCCCACAGATACGCAGTATTTT,CSVDSGGPTDTQYF
TRBD2,.,TRBJ2-1,17,TRBV7-9,TGTGCCAGCAGCTCCTGGGCGGGGGTTGCGCCCTACAATGAGCAGTTCTTC,CASSSWAGVAPYNEQFF
TRBD2,.,TRBJ2-2,14,TRBV27,TGTGCCAGCAGCGGGGGGACGAACACCGGGGAGCTGTTTTTT,CASSGGTNTGELFF
TRBD1,.,TRBJ1-5,14,TRBV27,TGTGCCAGCGGGTGGACAGGGACTCATCAGCCCCAGCATTTT,CASGWTGTHQPQHF
.,.,TRBJ1-2,14,TRBV14,TGTGCCAGCAGCCAAGAGAGCATTAACTATGGCTACACCTTC,CASSQESINYGYTF
.,.,TRBJ1-5,15,TRBV6-1,TGTGCCAGCAGTGAAGCGGACGGGAGGAATCAGCCCCAGCATTTT,CASSEADGRNQPQHF
.,.,TRBJ2-7,14,TRBV7-9,TGTGCCAGCAGCTTGTCCGCGGTTGGCGACGAGCAGTACTTC,CASSLSAVGDEQYF
.,once,TRBJ2-1,16,TRBV9,TGTGCCAGCAGCTCCCCCGCGGAGACAGTCTACAATGAGCAGTTCTTC,CASSSPAETVYNEQFF
.,.,TRBJ1-2,15,TRBV29-1,TGCAGCGTTGAAGATTGGGAGGGAAGCAACTATGGCTACACCTTC,CSVEDWEGSNYGYTF
TRBD1,.,TRBJ1-4,17,TRBV2,TGTGCCAGCAGTGAGACGCTTTGGACAGGGCGGGGTGAAAAACTGTTTTTT,CASSETLWTGRGEKLFF
.,.,TRBJ2-3,14,TRBV15,TGTGCCACCAGCGGGGGGTTAAGCACAGATACGCAGTATTTT,CATSGGLSTDTQYF